This TCR beta chain stems from a study of control samples from healthy donors and cancer patients. Germline V CDR1 and CDR2: SGHVS, FQNEAQ. V was cut by 7 bases and J by 0 bases, with 12 bases left in between. CDR3 length: 14 amino acids. The table came from immunoSEQ multiplex PCR; TCRdb's copy has only in-frame clones and leaves some out. The sample records more than 35,000 clones, roughly 94% being singletons. The origin of this receptor is a man aged 55-75 years in good health. The sequenced sample consisted of blood. The chain carries TRBV7-8 and TRBJ1-1; D might be TRBD1 (6 bases). The CDR3: CASTRGFMNTEAFF. The CDR3 bases are TGTGCCAGCACCAGGGGTTTTATGAACACTGAAGCTTTCTTT.